Sequencing of this TCR beta chain was carried out in a study of Graves' ophthalmopathy and Graves' hyperthyroidism. Overall study context: Before any treatment, peripheral blood was taken at the initial diagnosis.

The evidence that diagnosis relied on was clinical symptoms, serum thyroxine, TRAb, thyroid ultrasound and orbital computed tomography. PBMCs were isolated from a roughly 10 ml sample of fresh peripheral blood. Scientists amplified the TCR beta CDR3 regions from RNA transcripts. Following a first-round RT-PCR that used HTBI primers, a second-round multiplex PCR was carried out. TCRdb reprocessed the multiplex PCR reads with MiXCR, giving one entry per CDR3 protein. The sample contains 350,000 to 450,000 distinct CDR3 sequences, 18% of which appear only once. This clonotype was picked up many times. Its cognate antigen is unknown. The ends were cut back, 4 bases at V and 6 bases at J, with 15 bases in the middle. The CDR3 spans 14 residues. Germline assignment: CDR1 MNHEY and CDR2 SMNVEV (reference sequence). Study observations and caveats: Blood contained most expanded thyroid clonotypes exceeding 0.001 frequency.

The sequenced sample consisted of peripheral blood. This chain uses TRBV27 with TRBJ1-2; D is possibly TRBD1 (6 bases). The receptor was isolated from a woman aged 18-30 years with Graves' ophthalmopathy. The DNA of the CDR3 is TGTGCCAGCAGTTCGGGGGCCGACGGGGATGGCTACACCTTC. This translates into CASSSGADGDGYTF.